This TCR beta chain was sequenced during a study of T cell changes during pregnancy in multiple sclerosis. TCRdb's table, derived via immunoSEQ multiplex PCR, lists solely in-frame clones and lacks some. The sample records 40,000 or so clones, roughly 91% being singletons. V lost 1 base and J 4 bases, leaving 11 bases between the germline ends. Germline V gene data show CDR1 as PRHDT and CDR2 as FYEKMQ (reference sequence). This CDR3 is built from 15 residues. This chain joins TRBV13 and TRBJ2-1; maybe TRBD2 (5 bases). Material: CD8+ T cells from peripheral blood mononuclear cells, obtained in the second trimester of pregnancy. This TCR derives from a female donor with multiple sclerosis, enrolled in a pregnancy study. The DNA of the CDR3 is TGTGCCAGCAGCTTAGATGGGAGAACTTACAATGAGCAGTTCTTC. Protein: CASSLDGRTYNEQFF. The full variable domain, completed using reference TRBV13 and TRBJ2-1, is AAGVIQSPRHLIKEKRETATLKCYPIPRHDTVYWYQQGPGQDPQFLISFYEKMQSDKGSIPDRFSAQQFSDYHSELNMSSLELGDSALYFCASSLDGRTYNEQFFGPGTRLTVL.